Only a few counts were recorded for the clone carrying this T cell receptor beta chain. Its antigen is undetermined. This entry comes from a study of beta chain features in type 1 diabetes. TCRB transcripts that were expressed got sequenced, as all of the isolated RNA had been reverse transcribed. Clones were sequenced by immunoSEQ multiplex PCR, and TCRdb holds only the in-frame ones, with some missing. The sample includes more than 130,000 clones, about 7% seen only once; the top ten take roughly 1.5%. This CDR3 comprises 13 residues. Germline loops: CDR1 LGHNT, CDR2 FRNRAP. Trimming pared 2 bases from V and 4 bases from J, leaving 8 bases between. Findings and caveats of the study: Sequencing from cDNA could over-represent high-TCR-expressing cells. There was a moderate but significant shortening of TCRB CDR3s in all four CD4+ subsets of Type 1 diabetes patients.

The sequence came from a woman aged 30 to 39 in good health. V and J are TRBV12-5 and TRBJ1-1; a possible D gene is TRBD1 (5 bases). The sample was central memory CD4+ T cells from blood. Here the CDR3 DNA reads TGTGCTAGTGGTTTGACAGGCCCCACTGAAGCTTTCTTT. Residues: CASGLTGPTEAFF.